Listed below are T cell receptor beta chains from one sample, sequenced in a study of cytomegalovirus exposure and HLA in healthy donors. TCRdb's copy holds only in-frame clones and misses some; the assay was immunoSEQ multiplex PCR. This sample has approximately 150,000 clones, with about four fifths found just once. Sequenced input: PBMCs. The origin of the receptors is a man in his forties or fifties in good health and CMV-seropositive. CDR3s include the opening cysteine and the closing phenylalanine or tryptophan. Each record gives: clone size, V gene, CDR3 length, D gene, J gene, CDR3 protein, CDR3 DNA. D genes are given only for firm matches. Clone size is shown for a subset of rows, as once, few, many or a class of expanded clone.

size: few
V: TRBV5-4
length: 14
D: .
J: TRBJ2-1
CDR3: CASSFSGVFNEQFF
DNA: TGTGCCAGCAGCTTTAGCGGTGTTTTTAATGAGCAGTTCTTC

size: .
V: TRBV10-3
length: 15
D: TRBD1
J: TRBJ2-5
CDR3: CAISDDVGTAETQYF
DNA: TGTGCCATCAGCGACGATGTTGGGACAGCAGAGACCCAGTACTTC

size: .
V: TRBV5-4
length: 12
D: .
J: TRBJ2-7
CDR3: CASSESYHEQYF
DNA: TGTGCCAGCAGCGAGTCCTATCACGAGCAGTACTTC

size: .
V: TRBV28
length: 15
D: .
J: TRBJ1-5
CDR3: CASSLGPQGNQPQHF
DNA: TGTGCCAGCAGTTTAGGTCCTCAGGGGAATCAGCCCCAGCATTTT

size: .
V: TRBV27
length: 14
D: .
J: TRBJ2-1
CDR3: CASSEKQAWDEQFF
DNA: TGTGCCAGCAGTGAGAAACAGGCGTGGGATGAGCAGTTCTTC

size: .
V: TRBV7-9
length: 16
D: TRBD1
J: TRBJ2-7
CDR3: CASSQTGTGASYEQYF
DNA: TGTGCCAGCAGCCAGACCGGGACAGGGGCTTCCTACGAGCAGTACTTC

size: .
V: TRBV2
length: 12
D: .
J: TRBJ2-1
CDR3: CASRYSYNEQFF
DNA: TGTGCCAGCAGATATTCCTACAATGAGCAGTTCTTC

size: once
V: TRBV10-3
length: 15
D: .
J: TRBJ2-1
CDR3: CAISDSRSSYNEQFF
DNA: TGTGCCATCAGTGACTCGCGCTCCTCCTACAATGAGCAGTTCTTC

size: .
V: TRBV7-9
length: 14
D: TRBD1
J: TRBJ2-7
CDR3: CASSAVRQGYEQYF
DNA: TGTGCCAGCAGCGCAGTCCGACAGGGTTACGAGCAGTACTTC

size: .
V: TRBV13
length: 14
D: TRBD1
J: TRBJ2-3
CDR3: CASSTRQGPDTQYF
DNA: TGTGCCAGCAGCACCAGACAGGGTCCAGATACGCAGTATTTT